This record covers a single TCR beta chain. This sample is drawn from a study of shared clonotypes between healthy human individuals. V lost 1 base and J 0 bases, leaving 7 bases between the germline ends. The CDR3 is 14 amino acids. Germline V gene sequence: CDR1 SGHRS, CDR2 YFSETQ. Selected positively for CCR7 and CD45RO-negative, naive CD8 cells excluded terminally differentiated effector memory CD45RA+ cells. As originally analysed: Junction-only sequences without quality scores were provided by ImmunoSEQ, so filtering was different. Some clones are missing from TCRdb's copy, which holds only in-frame ones; the method was immunoSEQ multiplex PCR. Clone size and V and J calls were adopted from that table, with D and trimming inferred from the DNA. The sample has about 820,000 clones, more than 85% seen once.

The origin of this receptor is a man younger than 40 in good health. The sequencing input was naive CD8+ T cells sorted from blood. The J gene is TRBJ1-2, the V gene TRBV5-1; D unclear. The DNA for the CDR3 is TGCGCCAGCAGCTTGTTGCAAGCTAACTATGGCTACACCTTC. Translated: CASSLLQANYGYTF.